The 19 T cell receptor beta chains reported below all come from one sample, sequenced in a study of response to subunit inactivated influenza vaccine. TCRdb itself ran the RT-PCR reads through MiXCR, one entry per CDR3 protein. Of under 750,000 distinct CDR3 sequences in the sample, over 9.5% were seen once. The specimen was PBMCs from blood, collected on the day of vaccination. The receptors come from a man aged 45-60 years who received an inactivated influenza vaccine.

This clonotype occurred many times. The chain joins TRBV12-3 or TRBV12-4 to TRBJ1-1; D gene unclear. The CDR3 spans 13 residues. V lost 3 bases and J lost 6, with 11 bases in between. The CDR3 DNA reads as TGTGCCAGCAGTTTGGCGGAAGAAGCTGAAGCTTTCTTT. This codes for CASSLAEEAEAFF.

This clonotype was seen repeatedly, ten times or more. V and J are TRBV29-1 and TRBJ2-2; D unclear. Germline V lookup: CDR1 SQVTM, CDR2 ANQGSEA. Deletions cut 0 bases from V and 3 bases from J, with 11 bases between. The CDR3 spans 15 residues. The CDR3 sequence: CSVEDGVGYTGELFF. The CDR3 DNA sequence: TGCAGCGTTGAAGATGGGGTCGGGTACACCGGGGAGCTGTTTTTT.

Worth noting for this clonotype: At one of its ends the junction is not consistent with the germline gene, which may arise from a read error. The V call is TRBV5-1, the J call TRBJ2-5; 7 nucleotides line up with TRBD1. Germline assignment: CDR1 SGHRS and CDR2 YFSETQ. The CDR3 spans 16 residues. The CDR3, as DNA: TGCGCCAGCAGCTCGGACGGGACAGCGATACAAGAGAGCCAGTACTTC. It specifies CASSSDGTAIQESQYF.

In this sample, this clonotype turned up a few times. This chain links TRBV6-2 or TRBV6-3 with TRBJ2-1; 12 nucleotides agree with TRBD2. In germline, CDR1 is MNHEY, CDR2 SVGEGT. CDR3 length: 15 residues. The J segment lost 14 bases and the V segment lost 8 bases, leaving 16 bases of the junction unmatched. CDR3 DNA sequence: TGTGCCAGCCAGACCTATTCTAGCGGGAGGGTGTTGGAGTTCTTC. Amino acid sequence: CASQTYSSGRVLEFF.

This chain connects TRBV7-8 to TRBJ2-1; the match to TRBD2 covers 9 bases. The V gene end was trimmed by 1 base and the J gene end by 5 bases; junction bases not matched to a gene: 3. The length of the CDR3 is 15 residues. CDR1 and CDR2 (germline): SGHVS, FQNEAQ. CDR3 sequence reads: CASSLVRGGDNEQFF. The CDR3 DNA sequence: TGTGCCAGCAGCTTAGTGCGGGGGGGCGACAATGAGCAGTTCTTC.

In its sample, this clonotype was seen a few times. The V call is TRBV4-1, the J call TRBJ2-5; 9 bases are shared with TRBD1. This CDR3 is built from 15 residues. Trimming cost V 4 bases and J 1 base; bases outside gene matches: 4. Germline values: CDR1 MGHRA, CDR2 YSYEKL. As DNA, the CDR3 is TGCGCCAGCAGCCCCCCGACAGGGGGCCAAGAGACCCAGTACTTC. Residues: CASSPPTGGQETQYF.

This chain uses TRBV13 with TRBJ2-2, with 12 bases lining up with TRBD2. The CDR3 length is 18 residues. The trim removed 5 bases at V and 5 bases at J, leaving 12 bases unmatched. The germline V gene encodes CDR1 PRHDT and CDR2 FYEKMQ (reference sequence). CDR3 bases: TGTGCCAGCAGCGCCCGACTAGCGGGAGAACGACGAACCGGGGAGCTGTTTTTT. Translated, it gives CASSARLAGERRTGELFF. Drawing the rest from reference TRBV13 and TRBJ2-2, the complete variable domain is AAGVIQSPRHLIKEKRETATLKCYPIPRHDTVYWYQQGPGQDPQFLISFYEKMQSDKGSIPDRFSAQQFSDYHSELNMSSLELGDSALYFCASSARLAGERRTGELFFGEGSRLTVL.

This clonotype has a handful of counts. This chain connects TRBV19 to TRBJ2-2; D is unclear. Germline V gene lookup returns CDR1 LNHDA and CDR2 SQIVND (reference sequence). The CDR3 has 14 residues. CDR3 sequence: CGVGQYPNTGELFF. CDR3 sequence (DNA): TGTGGCGTAGGGCAGTACCCGAACACCGGGGAGCTGTTTTTT. The variable domain in full, with the rest retrieved from reference TRBV19 and TRBJ2-2, is DGGITQSPKYLFRKEGQNVTLSCEQNLNHDAMYWYRQDPGQGLRLIYYSQIVNDFQKGDIAEGYSVSREKKESFPLTVTSAQKNPTAFYLCGVGQYPNTGELFFGEGSRLTVL.

This clonotype appeared many times. The chain carries TRBV7-9 and TRBJ2-1, with 8 bases matching TRBD2. From germline, CDR1 is SEHNR and CDR2 FQNEAQ (reference sequence). With V trimmed by 2 bases and J by 8 bases, 8 bases remained unmatched. The CDR3 sequence is 15 residues long. The CDR3 bases are TGTGCCAGCAGCTTACGCGGGAGGATGGTTGATGAGCAGTTCTTC. Encoded protein: CASSLRGRMVDEQFF.

The CDR3 spells CASSLTWAQMNTEAFF. The CDR3 DNA is TGTGCCAGCAGCTTAACTTGGGCACAGATGAACACTGAAGCTTTCTTT. This chain connects TRBV6-5 to TRBJ1-1, with D unclear. The CDR3 loop spans 16 amino acids. CDR1 is MNHEY, CDR2 SVGAGI, per germline. Trimming removed 6 bases at V and 0 bases at J, with 17 bases between.

This clonotype was found a few times. The chain combines TRBV6-2 or TRBV6-3 with TRBJ2-2; TRBD2 might be the D (6 bases). From germline, CDR1 is MNHEY and CDR2 SVGEGT. CDR3 size: 15 residues. V was pared by 5 bases and J by 1 base, with 11 bases between. The CDR3 loop is CASSPRRGNTGELFF. The CDR3 DNA reads as TGTGCCAGCAGTCCCCGGAGGGGGAACACCGGGGAGCTGTTTTTT.

This chain joins TRBV12-3 or TRBV12-4 and TRBJ2-1; 10 bases agree with TRBD1. V dropped 8 bases and J dropped 8; count of bases not matched to a gene: 0. This CDR3 comprises 11 residues. The CDR3 nucleotides read TGTGCCAGCGGACAGGGGGATGAGCAGTTCTTC. It specifies CASGQGDEQFF.

This clonotype was seen repeatedly, ten times or more. The chain uses TRBV20-1 and TRBJ2-1; 7 bases are shared with TRBD2. Germline V lookup: CDR1 DFQATT, CDR2 SNEGSKA (reference sequence). V gave up 6 bases and J gave up 9 bases; unmatched junction bases: 11. The CDR3 loop spans 13 amino acids. CDR3 region: CSAHSLAEPEQFF. The DNA for the CDR3 is TGCAGTGCGCATTCTCTAGCGGAGCCTGAGCAGTTCTTC.

A few counts support this clonotype. The chain couples TRBV12-3 or TRBV12-4 to TRBJ2-1; D is perhaps TRBD2 (6 bases). The CDR3 runs 15 residues. V shed 7 bases and J shed 2 bases, with 15 bases lying between them. The CDR3 nucleotides are TGTGCCAGCATCTTCGAGCGGGCCCCCTACAATGAGCAGTTCTTC. Translation: CASIFERAPYNEQFF.

The chain carries TRBV6-2 or TRBV6-3 and TRBJ1-1, with 9 bases lining up with TRBD1. The CDR3 totals 17 residues. The germline CDR1 and CDR2 sequences are MNHEY and SVGEGT. J gave up 4 bases and V 8 bases, and 17 bases lay outside the gene matches. The CDR3 DNA reads TGTGCCAGCCTCTCCCGCAAGGGCCGACAGGGGGTCACTGAAGCTTTCTTT. This encodes CASLSRKGRQGVTEAFF.

V usage is TRBV30 and J usage is TRBJ2-2, with D tentatively TRBD1 (7 bases). CDR3 length: 15 residues. Trimming took off 3 bases at V and 7 bases at J, with 18 bases between the two ends. Germline CDR1 is GTSNPN and CDR2 is SVGIG (reference sequence). The CDR3 sequence: CAWRVTGGTVGELFF. The CDR3 region has the DNA TGTGCCTGGAGGGTAACCGGCGGGACAGTCGGGGAGCTGTTTTTT.

A few counts support this clonotype. This sequence joins TRBV10-3 and TRBJ2-1; 8 nucleotides match TRBD2. The germline CDR1 and CDR2 sequences are ENHRY and SYGVKD. This CDR3 region has 14 residues. Losses at the gene ends were 10 bases for V and 8 bases for J; bases not matched to a gene: 13. In DNA, the CDR3 is TGTGCCACCGCTTGGCATAGCGGGACCGATGAGCAGTTCTTC. Its protein is CATAWHSGTDEQFF.

This clonotype appeared a few times. The gene calls are TRBV20-1 and TRBJ2-7; 8 bases fit TRBD1. This CDR3 has 15 amino acids. CDR1 is DFQATT and CDR2 is SNEGSKA in the germline V gene (reference sequence). Losses at the gene ends were 0 bases for V and 5 bases for J; bases not matched to a gene: 9. CDR3 sequence (DNA): TGCAGTGCTAGAGATTTTCAGGGGGCTAGGAACGAGCAGTACTTC. Amino acid sequence: CSARDFQGARNEQYF.

This clonotype was seen more than once but under ten times. This chain links TRBV6-2 or TRBV6-3 with TRBJ1-4; 9 bases line up with TRBD1. With V trimmed by 2 bases and J by 0 bases, 10 bases remained unmatched. Per the germline V gene, CDR1 is MNHEY and CDR2 is SVGEGT. This CDR3 is 19 amino acids long. The CDR3 sequence: CASSYLGQGRRATNEKLFF. CDR3 in DNA: TGTGCCAGCAGTTACCTGGGACAGGGAAGACGAGCAACTAATGAAAAACTGTTTTTT.